Shown below are 22 T cell receptor beta chains from a single sample sequenced in a study of blood T cells in healthy people across ages. Together with a sample-barcoded 5' primer, a J-beta primer mix was included in a second PCR lasting about 6 to 11 cycles. A single record per CDR3 protein comes from TCRdb applying MiXCR to the 5' RACE reads. The sample lists around 650,000 distinct CDR3 sequences, 32% occurring once. The sequenced material came from blood. These receptors all come from a woman over 75 in good health.

This clonotype has at least ten counts. The chain joins TRBV5-6 to TRBJ2-3; TRBD2 matches at 11 bases. Per the germline V gene, CDR1 is SGHDT and CDR2 is YYEEEE. V trimming: 3 bases; J trimming: 2 bases; junction bases outside the gene matches: 5. CDR3 size: 16 residues. In DNA form, the CDR3 reads TGTGCCAGCAGCTGGGGGACTAGCGGCCCCACAGATACGCAGTATTTT. Its translation: CASSWGTSGPTDTQYF.

Only a few counts were recorded for this clonotype. One end of the junction does not line up with germline, which may come from a read error. The rearrangement links TRBV10-3 to TRBJ2-7; 9 bases match TRBD1. This CDR3 comprises 14 residues. Germline CDR1 reads ENHRY; CDR2 reads SYGVKD. CDR3 sequence: CATSDMDRGFEQYF. CDR3 nucleotides: TGTGCCACCAGTGACATGGACAGGGGTTTCGAGCAGTACTTC.

The chain recombines TRBV6-5 with TRBJ1-1; 11 bases agree with TRBD1. This CDR3 has 16 amino acids. The germline V gene has CDR1 MNHEY and CDR2 SVGAGI. The ends lost 7 bases at V and 5 bases at J; junction bases unmatched: 12. The CDR3 sequence is CASTKGTGGVVTEAFF. CDR3 bases: TGTGCCAGCACCAAAGGGACAGGGGGAGTCGTAACTGAAGCTTTCTTT.

In this sample, this clonotype turned up many times. The chain couples TRBV10-3 to TRBJ1-1, with 8 bases aligning to TRBD1. V lost 4 bases and J lost 0; bases outside the gene matches: 1. The CDR3 covers 14 residues. From germline, CDR1 is ENHRY and CDR2 SYGVKD. The CDR3: CAISVDRVNTEAFF. For the CDR3, the DNA is TGTGCCATCAGTGTGGACAGGGTGAACACTGAAGCTTTCTTT.

This clonotype was counted only a few times. The chain uses TRBV11-1 and TRBJ1-2; the D is unclear. CDR1 is SGHAT and CDR2 is FQDESV in the germline V gene (reference sequence). CDR3 length equals 15 residues. Trimming took off 5 bases at V and 4 bases at J, with 17 bases between the two ends. In DNA, the CDR3 is TGTGCCAGCAGCGCCCGGGGTTGGACGGGCTATGGCTACACCTTC. Protein product: CASSARGWTGYGYTF. Supplemented by reference TRBV11-1 and TRBJ1-2, the full variable domain reads EAEVAQSPRYKITEKSQAVAFWCDPISGHATLYWYRQILGQGPELLVQFQDESVVDDSQLPKDRFSAERLKGVDSTLKIQPAELGDSAMYLCASSARGWTGYGYTFGSGTRLTVV.

The sample holds a few counts of this clonotype. A much larger clonotype is one base distant, so this may be a read error. The chain employs TRBV9 and TRBJ2-7; D gene ambiguous. V dropped 1 base and J dropped 5 bases, with 16 bases sitting between them. This CDR3 has 15 amino acids. Germline-derived CDR1 and CDR2 are SGDLS and YYNGEE. CDR3 nucleotides: TGTGCCAGCAGCGTATTAGGCAGGTCCGGCGACGAGCAGTACTTC. Its translation is CASSVLGRSGDEQYF.

Details on this clonotype: A much larger clone sits a single nucleotide away, making a read error possible. CDR3 nucleotides: TGCGCCAGCAGTCGTGCCGGGACAGGGACCCCGTTGAGTGGCTACACCTTC. It is translated as CASSRAGTGTPLSGYTF. The chain employs TRBV5-1 and TRBJ1-2; 9 positions agree with TRBD1. J gave up 7 bases and V 5 bases, and 18 bases lay outside the gene matches. This CDR3 contains 17 residues. CDR1 is SGHRS and CDR2 is YFSETQ in the germline V gene.

This clonotype has ten or more counts. V gene TRBV6-6 combines with J gene TRBJ2-1; weak D call: TRBD1 (6 bases). V lost 2 bases and J lost 7, with 18 bases in between. From germline, CDR1 is MNHNY and CDR2 SVGAGI (reference sequence). The CDR3 runs to 16 residues. The CDR3 nucleotides read TGTGCCAGCAGTTACCCTCAAGCTGGGGGACAAAATGAGCAGTTCTTC. Protein product: CASSYPQAGGQNEQFF.

This clonotype occurred once. A much more abundant neighbour one base away suggests this may be a read error. This chain connects TRBV5-1 to TRBJ2-7; perhaps D is TRBD1 or TRBD2 (5 bases each). This CDR3 is built from 14 residues. V was trimmed by 1 base and J by 7 bases, leaving 15 bases between them. Germline CDR1 is SGHRS and CDR2 is YFSETQ. CDR3 residues: CASSLSGAHNEQYF. The CDR3 nucleotides are TGCGCCAGCAGCTTGTCCGGGGCTCACAATGAGCAGTACTTC. Full variable domain (remainder filled in from reference TRBV5-1 and TRBJ2-7): KAGVTQTPRYLIKTRGQQVTLSCSPISGHRSVSWYQQTPGQGLQFLFEYFSETQRNKGNFPGRFSGRQFSNSRSEMNVSTLELGDSALYLCASSLSGAHNEQYFGPGTRLTVT.

The rearrangement links TRBV12-3 or TRBV12-4 to TRBJ2-3; the match to TRBD2 covers 9 bases. This CDR3 spans 16 amino acids. Trimming took 6 bases from V and 0 from J; bases not matched to a gene: 7. CDR3 bases: TGTGCCAGCAGGCCCTTAGCGGGGGTGAGCACAGATACGCAGTATTTT. The encoded protein is CASRPLAGVSTDTQYF.

This clonotype has ten or more counts. This chain connects TRBV10-3 to TRBJ2-7; TRBD1 aligns across 8 bases. The CDR3 runs 12 residues. With 10 bases clipped from V and 5 bases from J, the junction kept 7 bases outside the gene matches. Germline V gives CDR1 ENHRY, CDR2 SYGVKD. CDR3 region: CATDRGSDEQYF. The CDR3 DNA reads as TGTGCCACCGACAGGGGTAGCGACGAGCAGTACTTC.

CDR3 sequence: CASSLTAGVLYEQYF. The CDR3, as DNA: TGTGCCAGCAGTTTAACGGCAGGGGTTCTATACGAGCAGTACTTC. The chain uses TRBV12-3 or TRBV12-4 and TRBJ2-7, with D possibly TRBD1 on 6 matching bases. The V end lost 2 bases, the J end lost 4 bases, and 15 bases lay between the germline ends. This CDR3 has 15 residues.

In the case of this clonotype: This may arise from a read error, as a much more abundant clone is one base away. This CDR3 is missing its conserved last phenylalanine or tryptophan, likely due to a read error. The genes are TRBV5-1 and TRBJ2-1, with 9 bases aligning to TRBD1. Gene TRBJ2-7 matches the end of the DNA better, so the J call may be wrong. The germline CDR1 and CDR2 sequences are SGHRS and YFSETQ. The CDR3 extends over 15 amino acids. CDR3 in amino acids: CASSHKSRDREGQYL. As DNA, the CDR3 is TGCGCCAGCAGCCATAAATCGCGGGACAGGGAAGGGCAGTACCTC.

This clonotype was counted at least ten times. The chain recombines TRBV14 with TRBJ2-7, with 13 bases aligning to TRBD2. From germline, CDR1 is SGHDN and CDR2 FVKESK. The V and J ends lost 4 bases and 1 base, in that order; junction bases with no gene match: 4. This CDR3 region has 16 residues. CDR3 DNA sequence: TGTGCCAGCAGCCGAACACTAGCGGGGGGGTCCTACGAGCAGTACTTC. Its translation: CASSRTLAGGSYEQYF.

This clonotype was found once. A much larger clone differs from this one at a single base, so this may be a read error. The rearrangement uses TRBV12-3 or TRBV12-4 and TRBJ1-2; 9 bases are a match to TRBD1. This CDR3 comprises 14 residues. The CDR3 sequence: CACSPTGGRGGYTF. The CDR3 DNA sequence: TGTGCCTGCAGCCCTACAGGGGGCCGGGGTGGCTACACCTTC.

At least ten counts were recorded for this clonotype. The gene calls are TRBV5-6 and TRBJ2-7; 8 nucleotides match TRBD2. The CDR3 runs 15 residues. Germline loops: CDR1 SGHDT, CDR2 YYEEEE. V gave up 5 bases and J gave up 2 bases; unmatched junction bases: 9. As DNA, the CDR3 is TGTGCCAGCAGTCGTCCGGGACTAGTCCCCTACGAGCAGTACTTC. It is translated as CASSRPGLVPYEQYF.

V usage is TRBV7-9 and J usage is TRBJ1-1; 8 bases are a match to TRBD1. V trimming: 3 bases; J trimming: 7 bases; junction bases outside the gene matches: 4. The CDR3 runs to 13 residues. Looked up from germline, CDR1 is SEHNR and CDR2 is FQNEAQ (reference sequence). CDR3: CASSLPGQGEAFF. The CDR3 coding sequence is TGTGCCAGCAGCTTGCCAGGACAGGGTGAAGCTTTCTTT. The full variable domain, with the rest looked up from reference TRBV7-9 and TRBJ1-1, is DTGVSQNPRHKITKRGQNVTFRCDPISEHNRLYWYRQTLGQGPEFLTYFQNEAQLEKSRLLSDRFSAERPKGSFSTLEIQRTEQGDSAMYLCASSLPGQGEAFFGQGTRLTVV.

Of note for this clonotype: It may be a read error: a sequence one base away is much more abundant. The chain employs TRBV6-5 and TRBJ1-4; D not certain. This CDR3 has 14 amino acids. CDR1 is MNHEY, CDR2 SVGAGI, per germline. The CDR3 protein is CASSPWAANEKRFF. The CDR3 nucleotides read TGTGCCAGCAGCCCCTGGGCGGCTAATGAAAAACGGTTTTTT.

This clonotype was seen many times. The gene calls are TRBV11-2 and TRBJ2-5; 8 nucleotides match TRBD1. There are 17 residues in the CDR3. From germline, CDR1 is SGHAT and CDR2 FQNNGV. Unmatched junction bases numbered 15, after V lost 4 bases and J lost 5 bases. The DNA for the CDR3 is TGTGCCAGCAGCTCCCGACAGGGGCGCCGGGGTTGGGAGACCCAGTACTTC. Translation: CASSSRQGRRGWETQYF.

This clonotype was seen more than once but under ten times. A much larger clone differs from this one at a single base, so this may be a read error. The chain is built from TRBV20-1 and TRBJ2-6; possibly TRBD1 for D (5 bases). The germline V gene encodes CDR1 DFQATT and CDR2 SNEGSKA (reference sequence). The CDR3 loop spans 14 amino acids. The CDR3, as DNA: TGCAGTGCCGTAAAGAGCTCTGGGGCCAACGTCCGGACTTTC. Its translation is CSAVKSSGANVRTF.

The V call is TRBV7-9, the J call TRBJ2-3; 11 positions agree with TRBD1. V gave up 5 bases and J gave up 0 bases; unmatched junction bases: 10. The germline V gene encodes CDR1 SEHNR and CDR2 FQNEAQ (reference sequence). The CDR3 has 18 residues. The CDR3 DNA is TGTGCCAGCAGCCCCCGGACAGGGGGCTTTATTAGCACAGATACGCAGTATTTT. It yields the protein CASSPRTGGFISTDTQYF.

This clonotype was picked up many times. The chain links TRBV29-1 to TRBJ1-1, with D maybe TRBD1 (5 bases). From germline, CDR1 is SQVTM and CDR2 ANQGSEA. This CDR3 comprises 16 residues. V lost 7 bases and J 4 bases, leaving 25 bases between the germline ends. The CDR3 region has the DNA TGCAGCGCCTTAGGGCAGGTACAACTAAGGGGCACTGAAGCTTTCTTT. This codes for CSALGQVQLRGTEAFF. The whole variable domain, remainder taken from reference TRBV29-1 and TRBJ1-1, is SAVISQKPSRDICQRGTSLTIQCQVDSQVTMMFWYRQQPGQSLTLIATANQGSEATYESGFVIDKFPISRPNLTFSTLTVSNMSPEDSSIYLCSALGQVQLRGTEAFFGQGTRLTVV.